This paragraph reports one T cell receptor (beta chain). Its antigen is currently unknown. This sample stems from a study of OX40 agonist ivuxolimab in advanced cancers. Looking at the study overall: Ivuxolimab, an antibody acting as an agonist of OX40 (CD134), was used to treat patients.

The table came from immunoSEQ multiplex PCR; TCRdb's copy has only in-frame clones and leaves some out. Of about 58,000 clones in the sample, around 84% were seen once. V was pared by 6 bases and J by 3 bases, with 7 bases of the junction left unmatched. Germline-derived CDR1 and CDR2 are MNHGY and SVAAGI. This CDR3 contains 15 residues. Blood draws occurred at baseline, cycle 4 day 1, and cycle 7 day 1. General study results and limits: Certain nonresponding patients likewise had low normalized T-cell clonal expansion. Relative to CD4+, CD8+ T cells held more expanded clones on average.

The origin of this receptor is an adult with an advanced solid tumor such as melanoma, head and neck, liver or kidney cancer. The chain employs TRBV6-9 and TRBJ1-3; 8 nucleotides align to TRBD1. This sample comprised CD4+ or CD8+ T cells sorted from blood, obtained in a trial of the OX40 agonist ivuxolimab. The CDR3 is CASSFRGQIGNTIYF. The CDR3 DNA follows: TGTGCCAGCAGCTTCAGGGGGCAGATTGGAAACACCATATATTTT.